The 17 T cell receptor beta chains below come from one sample, sequenced in a study of CD8 T cells in ankylosing spondylitis. Their antigens remain unidentified. Study findings and constraints: Ankylosing spondylitis blood appeared to carry a characteristic TCR beta motif of fewer than 10 highly homologous variants.

TCRdb re-analysed the 5' RACE reads in MiXCR, keeping a single row per CDR3 protein. This repertoire shows hundreds of thousands of distinct CDR3 sequences, approximately 16% found once; its top ten account for about 44%. Sequencing used blood, either unsorted or a sorted T cell fraction (not recorded which). Every receptor here comes from a male donor with ankylosing spondylitis.

This sequence joins TRBV28 and TRBJ2-6; maybe TRBD2 (6 bases). V was pared by 6 bases and J by 0 bases, with 15 bases between. Looked up from germline, CDR1 is MDHEN and CDR2 is SYDVKM. This CDR3 spans 17 amino acids. The CDR3 bases are TGTGCCAGCAGGGCCGCGGGGTTCTACTCTGGGGCCAACGTCCTGACTTTC. The encoded protein is CASRAAGFYSGANVLTF.

This clonotype was recorded a few times. The chain joins TRBV20-1 to TRBJ2-3; D may be TRBD2 (5 bases). Per the germline V gene, CDR1 is DFQATT and CDR2 is SNEGSKA (reference sequence). V was trimmed by 1 base and J by 6 bases, leaving 17 bases between them. This CDR3 has 15 amino acids. The DNA for the CDR3 is TGCAGTGCTAGAGCTCTAGCCGACCCCCCGGATACGCAGTATTTT. It is translated as CSARALADPPDTQYF.

V gene TRBV27 combines with J gene TRBJ1-2; 10 bases match TRBD1. From germline, CDR1 is MNHEY and CDR2 SMNVEV (reference sequence). With 5 bases clipped from V and 4 bases from J, the junction kept 10 bases outside the gene matches. CDR3 length: 16 residues. The CDR3 here is CASSPVGQGVVYGYTF. The CDR3 coding sequence is TGTGCCAGCAGTCCGGTCGGACAGGGGGTTGTCTATGGCTACACCTTC.

There are a few counts of this clonotype. This chain connects TRBV7-9 to TRBJ2-7, with TRBD1 matching 7 bases. Germline CDR1 reads SEHNR; CDR2 reads FQNEAQ (reference sequence). The CDR3 is 15 amino acids. V lost 7 bases and J lost 0; bases outside the gene matches: 9. CDR3 residues: CASTHRDSNSYEQYF. CDR3 nucleotides: TGTGCCAGCACCCACCGGGACAGCAACTCCTACGAGCAGTACTTC.

CDR3 protein: CASHGWRGAETQYF. For the CDR3, the DNA is TGTGCCAGCCATGGGTGGCGGGGAGCAGAGACCCAGTACTTC. J is TRBJ2-5 and V is TRBV7-8; a weak D match, TRBD2 (6 bases). The CDR3 extends over 14 amino acids. V was pared by 8 bases and J by 4 bases, with 17 bases between. Germline CDR1 is SGHVS and CDR2 is FQNEAQ.

This clonotype was counted many times. One end of the junction varies from germline; a read error may be responsible. This chain connects TRBV27 to TRBJ1-2; TRBD1 matches 7 bases. Germline CDR1 reads MNHEY; CDR2 reads SMNVEV (reference sequence). This CDR3 has 12 amino acids. The DNA of the CDR3 is TGTGCCAGCAGTTCCCATCGACAGGGCTTGACATTC. This gives the protein CASSSHRQGLTF.

The chain carries TRBV28 and TRBJ1-5; TRBD1 agrees at 9 bases. Germline CDR1 reads MDHEN; CDR2 reads SYDVKM. There are 14 residues in the CDR3. The ends lost 4 bases at V and 2 bases at J; junction bases unmatched: 0. CDR3 DNA sequence: TGTGCCAGCAGTTGGACAGGGGGCAATCAGCCCCAGCATTTT. It yields the protein CASSWTGGNQPQHF.

V is TRBV10-3 and J is TRBJ2-3, with D perhaps being TRBD1 or TRBD2 (5 bases each). CDR3 size: 15 residues. Trimming removed 2 bases from V and 6 bases from J, with 15 bases in between. In germline, CDR1 is ENHRY, CDR2 SYGVKD. The CDR3 region has the DNA TGTGCCATCAGTGAGCCAACGGGACCCGTGGATACGCAGTATTTT. This codes for CAISEPTGPVDTQYF.

This clonotype was counted at least ten times. The J gene is TRBJ2-1, the V gene TRBV12-5; 9 bases align to TRBD1. V shed 2 bases and J 2 bases; nucleotides not matched to a gene: 1. The germline gives CDR1 LGHNT, CDR2 FRNRAP. The CDR3 runs 15 residues. The CDR3 is CASGLTGGPYNEQFF. The CDR3 DNA reads as TGTGCTAGTGGTTTGACAGGGGGCCCCTACAATGAGCAGTTCTTC.

The chain links TRBV30 to TRBJ2-2, with D possibly TRBD1 on 5 matching bases. This CDR3 contains 14 residues. V shed 2 bases and J shed 5 bases, with 12 bases lying between them. The V gene's germline CDR1 is GTSNPN and CDR2 SVGIG (reference sequence). The CDR3 sequence: CAWSRGVGTGELFF. The CDR3 region has the DNA TGTGCCTGGAGTAGGGGCGTTGGGACCGGGGAGCTGTTTTTT. Complete variable domain (other parts from reference TRBV30 and TRBJ2-2): SQTIHQWPATLVQPVGSPLSLECTVEGTSNPNLYWYRQAAGRGLQLLFYSVGIGQISSEVPQNLSASRPQDRQFILSSKKLLLSDSGFYLCAWSRGVGTGELFFGEGSRLTVL.

This clonotype was counted only a few times. This chain joins TRBV16 and TRBJ2-7; no firm D call. CDR3 length: 14 residues. CDR1 is KGHSY, CDR2 FQNENV, per germline. V was cut by 2 bases and J by 5 bases, with 13 bases left in between. The CDR3 DNA reads as TGTGCCAGCAGCCAACGTCGCGACCCCGACGAGCAGTACTTC. This translates into CASSQRRDPDEQYF.

This chain uses TRBV6-5 with TRBJ1-4, with a tentative D call TRBD1 (5 bases). V was pared by 2 bases and J by 8 bases, with 12 bases between. This CDR3 comprises 14 residues. The germline V gene has CDR1 MNHEY and CDR2 SVGAGI. The CDR3 DNA is TGTGCCAGCAGTTACCAGGGAGTAGGCGAAAAACTGTTTTTT. Its protein is CASSYQGVGEKLFF.

The CDR3 bases are TGTGCCAGCAGTCCCCGACGGGACGGGGGAGAGACCCAGTACTTC. Its protein is CASSPRRDGGETQYF. The V and J genes are TRBV6-1 and TRBJ2-5; tentatively, D is TRBD2 (6 bases). V lost 5 bases to trimming and J lost 4 bases, with 17 bases between them. CDR3 length: 15 residues. Germline CDR1 and CDR2: MNHNS and SASEGT.

This clonotype was seen more than once but under ten times. The CDR3 DNA follows: TGCGCCAGCAGCCAAGATCTGGACAACTACGAGCAGTACTTC. Protein: CASSQDLDNYEQYF. The V and J genes are TRBV4-3 and TRBJ2-7; TRBD1 is a possible D gene (5 bases). CDR3 size: 14 residues. With 0 bases removed from V and 3 bases from J, the gap between germline ends came to 9 bases. Looked up from germline, CDR1 is LGHNA and CDR2 is YSLEER.

Ten or more counts support this clonotype. The genes are TRBV4-3 and TRBJ2-7; D not certain. Trimming shortened V by 4 bases and J by 4 bases, and 11 bases separated the two germline ends. From germline, CDR1 is LGHNA and CDR2 YSLEER. CDR3 length equals 13 residues. DNA of the CDR3: TGCGCCAGCAGCCCTCGCAGTGAATACGAGCAGTACTTC. Translating gives CASSPRSEYEQYF.

This chain uses TRBV11-1 with TRBJ1-2, with a weak D call TRBD1 (6 bases). The V end lost 6 bases, the J end lost 5 bases, and 16 bases lay between the germline ends. From germline, CDR1 is SGHAT and CDR2 FQDESV (reference sequence). This CDR3 region has 14 residues. CDR3 nucleotide sequence: TGTGCCAGCAGTACAAGGCGGCAGGGGTATGGCTACACCTTC. It codes for CASSTRRQGYGYTF.

The chain is built from TRBV27 and TRBJ2-7; 11 bases fit TRBD2. Looked up from germline, CDR1 is MNHEY and CDR2 is SMNVEV (reference sequence). Trimming removed 4 bases from V and 5 bases from J; junction bases left unmatched: 7. The CDR3 runs 15 residues. CDR3 nucleotide sequence: TGTGCCAGCAGTTATACTAGCGGGAGTCTCCACGAGCAGTACTTC. Translated, it gives CASSYTSGSLHEQYF.